This TCR beta chain was retrieved from a study of response to subunit inactivated influenza vaccine. Study results and caveats: It was suggested by the authors that few new T cells are recruited by each seasonal influenza vaccination.

This clonotype was seen a handful of times. Its target is unknown. MiXCR was run by TCRdb on the RT-PCR reads, yielding one entry per CDR3 protein. The sample carries hundreds of thousands of distinct CDR3 sequences, around 14% recorded once. CDR3 size: 15 residues. Germline V gene data show CDR1 as DFQATT and CDR2 as SNEGSKA (reference sequence). V lost 1 base, J lost 7 bases, and 14 bases lay in between. Sequencing was performed on PBMCs from blood, taken 11 to 12 days after vaccination. The TCR comes from a man aged 45 to 65 who received an inactivated influenza vaccine. This chain uses TRBV20-1 with TRBJ1-6, with D unclear. The CDR3 reads CSARGEDLWNSPLHF. The CDR3 DNA is TGCAGTGCTAGAGGGGAGGATCTATGGAATTCACCCCTCCACTTT.